This T cell receptor (beta chain) was sequenced for a study of T cells after yellow fever vaccination. Whole-study context: The SMART-Seq v4 Ultra Low Input method served to prepare the low-cell-number fractions.

Each CDR3 protein is one row after TCRdb ran MiXCR on the 5' RACE reads. Here the sample spans just under 600,000 distinct CDR3 sequences, roughly 12% being singletons. The CDR3 is made up of 16 amino acids. Germline values: CDR1 LGHNA, CDR2 YNFKEQ. Trimming left V 0 bases short and J 0 bases short, with 8 bases between. This clonotype has a handful of counts. Its specificity is unknown. Study results and limitations: Though weaker, the secondary response peaked faster, on day 5 versus 15.

This sequence originates from a man aged 30 to 39 who received the YFV17D yellow fever vaccine. The chain carries TRBV4-2 and TRBJ1-4; unclear D gene. The sequencing used PBMCs, collected on the day of the yellow fever booster vaccination. The CDR3 DNA sequence: TGTGCCAGCAGCCAAGAAGTCGCAACAACTAATGAAAAACTGTTTTTT. Amino acid sequence: CASSQEVATTNEKLFF.